What follows are 17 T cell receptor beta chains derived from one specimen sequenced in a study of CD8 T cells in ankylosing spondylitis. TCRdb re-analysed the 5' RACE reads in MiXCR, keeping a single row per CDR3 protein. The data show about 240,000 distinct CDR3 sequences, over 8.5% seen once. The sequencing sample was made of blood, either unsorted or a sorted T cell fraction (not recorded which). These TCRs come from a male donor with ankylosing spondylitis or in good health (not recorded which).

This clonotype was seen a few times. The rearrangement links TRBV5-4 to TRBJ2-3; 15 nucleotides align to TRBD2. CDR3 length equals 17 residues. Germline-derived CDR1 and CDR2 are SGHNT and YYREEE (reference sequence). With V trimmed by 4 bases and J by 6 bases, 9 bases remained unmatched. The CDR3 nucleotides read TGTGCCAGCAGCCTCGGACTAGCGGGGGGGCGGGTGGATACGCAGTATTTT. It is translated as CASSLGLAGGRVDTQYF.

This clonotype was counted ten times or more. The chain couples TRBV27 to TRBJ1-1; the match to TRBD1 covers 10 bases. The CDR3 consists of 13 residues. Germline V gene data show CDR1 as MNHEY and CDR2 as SMNVEV (reference sequence). The V and J ends lost 8 bases and 6 bases, in that order; junction bases with no gene match: 6. CDR3 in DNA: TGTGCCAGCGGACGACAGGGGGCTTCTGAAGCTTTCTTT. Protein: CASGRQGASEAFF.

The chain carries TRBV20-1 and TRBJ2-3; perhaps D is TRBD1 or TRBD2 (5 bases each). The CDR3 covers 13 residues. Per germline, CDR1 DFQATT and CDR2 SNEGSKA (reference sequence). Trimming pared 0 bases from V and 5 bases from J, leaving 9 bases between. The DNA of the CDR3 is TGCAGTGCTAGAGATGGGGGAAAAGATACGCAGTATTTT. Protein: CSARDGGKDTQYF.

The chain carries TRBV29-1 and TRBJ2-7; no clear D. The CDR3 spans 13 residues. Germline V gene data show CDR1 as SQVTM and CDR2 as ANQGSEA. The V and J ends lost 7 bases and 6 bases respectively, with 19 bases between them. The CDR3 reads CSARVVGSSEQYF. The CDR3 nucleotides are TGCAGCGCCCGGGTAGTGGGCTCTAGCGAGCAGTACTTC.

The chain recombines TRBV5-6 with TRBJ2-1; the D is unclear. The ends were cut back, 0 bases at V and 5 bases at J, with 9 bases in the middle. The length of the CDR3 is 14 residues. Germline V gene lookup returns CDR1 SGHDT and CDR2 YYEEEE. CDR3 sequence (DNA): TGTGCCAGCAGCTTGGGCCCATGGAACAATGAGCAGTTCTTC. Its protein product is CASSLGPWNNEQFF.

This clonotype was counted only a few times. This chain connects TRBV7-9 to TRBJ1-1; D is uncertain. The germline V gene encodes CDR1 SEHNR and CDR2 FQNEAQ (reference sequence). Trimming removed 1 base from V and 5 bases from J, with 8 bases in between. This CDR3 is built from 13 residues. The CDR3 region has the DNA TGTGCCAGCAGCTTAGGGGGATGGACTGAAGCTTTCTTT. Amino acid sequence: CASSLGGWTEAFF. The complete variable domain, with remaining parts taken from reference TRBV7-9 and TRBJ1-1, reads DTGVSQNPRHKITKRGQNVTFRCDPISEHNRLYWYRQTLGQGPEFLTYFQNEAQLEKSRLLSDRFSAERPKGSFSTLEIQRTEQGDSAMYLCASSLGGWTEAFFGQGTRLTVV.

The chain couples TRBV12-3 or TRBV12-4 to TRBJ2-1, with D perhaps matching TRBD2 (6 bases). Trimming shortened V by 8 bases and J by 4 bases, and 18 bases separated the two germline ends. This CDR3 is built from 15 residues. CDR3 amino acids: CASRDRDFLYNEQFF. CDR3 sequence (DNA): TGTGCCAGCCGGGACCGGGACTTCCTTTACAATGAGCAGTTCTTC.

This clonotype was found a few times. J is TRBJ2-6 and V is TRBV7-6, with 8 bases lining up with TRBD1. In germline, CDR1 is SGHVS, CDR2 FNYEAQ. The CDR3 runs to 18 residues. V gave up 1 base and J gave up 1 base; unmatched junction bases: 6. CDR3 in DNA: TGTGCCAGCAGCTTAGGTGGGACAGGATTTTCTGGGGCCAACGTCCTGACTTTC. It yields the protein CASSLGGTGFSGANVLTF.

This clonotype appeared a few times. The chain links TRBV20-1 to TRBJ1-1; D is unclear. This CDR3 is 15 amino acids long. CDR1 and CDR2 (germline): DFQATT, SNEGSKA (reference sequence). Trimming shortened V by 1 base and J by 5 bases, and 17 bases separated the two germline ends. CDR3 loop: CSARAPSGFETEAFF. The CDR3 DNA sequence: TGCAGTGCTAGAGCCCCCTCGGGGTTTGAAACTGAAGCTTTCTTT.

This clonotype was found many times. The rearrangement links TRBV7-3 to TRBJ2-6; D ambiguous. This CDR3 has 16 residues. Per germline, CDR1 SGHTA and CDR2 FQGTGA. The V gene lost 2 bases and the J gene lost 0 bases, with 8 bases spanning the gap. CDR3 loop: CASSLSGLSGANVLTF. DNA of the CDR3: TGTGCCAGCAGCTTATCCGGCCTCTCTGGGGCCAACGTCCTGACTTTC.

This clonotype was seen ten or more times. This chain connects TRBV10-3 to TRBJ2-7, with D perhaps TRBD2 (7 bases). CDR1 and CDR2 from the germline V gene are ENHRY and SYGVKD. The ends were cut back, 6 bases at V and 3 bases at J, with 21 bases in the middle. This CDR3 is built from 16 residues. The CDR3 protein is CAIREGGAGRYYEQYF. The CDR3 DNA follows: TGTGCCATCAGGGAAGGGGGAGCGGGGCGATACTACGAGCAGTACTTC.

The genes are TRBV7-8 and TRBJ1-1, with D perhaps TRBD1 (6 bases). Trimming removed 5 bases at V and 4 bases at J, with 11 bases between. The germline gives CDR1 SGHVS, CDR2 FQNEAQ. There are 13 residues in the CDR3. The CDR3 region is CASSGQLITEAFF. As DNA, the CDR3 is TGTGCCAGCAGCGGACAGCTAATCACTGAAGCTTTCTTT. The full variable domain, its missing parts supplied by reference TRBV7-8 and TRBJ1-1, is GAGVSQSPRYKVAKRGQDVALRCDPISGHVSLFWYQQALGQGPEFLTYFQNEAQLDKSGLPSDRFFAERPEGSVSTLKIQRTQQEDSAVYLCASSGQLITEAFFGQGTRLTVV.

This clonotype was counted ten times or more. This chain links TRBV29-1 with TRBJ2-1, with no clear D. Looked up from germline, CDR1 is SQVTM and CDR2 is ANQGSEA. Deletions cut 5 bases from V and 1 base from J, with 12 bases between. The CDR3 totals 14 residues. In nucleotides, the CDR3 is TGCAGCGTTCGAAGTAGTAAATCCTACAATGAGCAGTTCTTC. Translating it yields CSVRSSKSYNEQFF.

In this sample, this clonotype turned up many times. This chain links TRBV9 with TRBJ2-2; D remains ambiguous. Between the trimmed V and J ends, which lost 1 base and 3 bases, there was a span of 10 bases. The CDR3 loop spans 15 amino acids. The germline V gene encodes CDR1 SGDLS and CDR2 YYNGEE. The CDR3 DNA reads TGTGCCAGCAGCGTAAGCCAGGTTCACACCGGGGAGCTGTTTTTT. Encoded protein: CASSVSQVHTGELFF.

In its sample, this clonotype was seen many times. The rearrangement joins TRBV20-1 to TRBJ2-3; TRBD1 matches at 9 bases. CDR3 size: 15 residues. Germline V gives CDR1 DFQATT, CDR2 SNEGSKA (reference sequence). The J segment lost 5 bases and the V segment lost 6 bases, leaving 12 bases of the junction unmatched. In nucleotides, the CDR3 is TGCAGTGCCCCTTACACAGGGGGCTCTAGAGATACGCAGTATTTT. It codes for CSAPYTGGSRDTQYF.

This clonotype was detected a few times. This chain joins TRBV13 and TRBJ1-1; TRBD1 is a possible D gene (5 bases). This CDR3 is 14 amino acids long. CDR1 PRHDT and CDR2 FYEKMQ come from the germline V gene (reference sequence). Between the trimmed V and J ends, which lost 4 bases and 3 bases, there was a span of 12 bases. The CDR3 protein is CASSSGGWDTEAFF. The CDR3 DNA follows: TGTGCCAGCAGCTCGGGGGGTTGGGACACTGAAGCTTTCTTT.

This clonotype was seen repeatedly, ten times or more. The chain employs TRBV9 and TRBJ1-5; D gene unclear. The CDR3 covers 13 residues. Trimming shortened V by 4 bases and J by 5 bases, and 10 bases separated the two germline ends. The germline gives CDR1 SGDLS, CDR2 YYNGEE. The CDR3 sequence is CASSPRSDQPQHF. DNA of the CDR3: TGTGCCAGCAGCCCCCGGAGCGATCAGCCCCAGCATTTT.